One sample yielded the 5 T cell receptor beta chains listed below, sequenced in a study of response to subunit inactivated influenza vaccine listed by TCRdb under 2018. The receptor library was made with RT-PCR. Sequencing relied on an Illumina HiSeq 2500. TCRdb handled the public reads itself, with Q25 trimming in fastp and clone calling in MiXCR, and kept productive beta chains. Each entry is one CDR3 protein sequence, shown with its most common DNA and genes. The sample profile shows 450,000 to 700,000 distinct CDR3 sequences; 14% of them were found once. The ten largest make up approximately 10% of the sample. This material consisted of PBMCs from blood, taken roughly 12 days after vaccination. These receptors all stem from a man between 45 and 60 years old who received an inactivated influenza vaccine. Donor details come from another sample of the same person, matched by shared clones.

The rearrangement uses TRBV4-1 and TRBJ2-2; tentatively, D is TRBD2 (5 bases). This CDR3 contains 14 residues. CDR1 is MGHRA and CDR2 is YSYEKL in the germline V gene. V was trimmed by 1 base and J by 4 bases, leaving 7 bases between them. The CDR3 DNA sequence: TGCGCCAGCAGCCAAGGGACTGGCACCGGGGAGCTGTTTTTT. Its protein is CASSQGTGTGELFF.

There are a few counts of this clonotype. The genes are TRBV28 and TRBJ2-2, with D perhaps matching TRBD1 (6 bases). V was shortened by 3 bases and J by 3 bases, with 11 bases between the two germline ends. CDR3 size: 15 residues. CDR1 MDHEN and CDR2 SYDVKM come from the germline V gene. The CDR3 sequence: CASSLIQGYTGELFF. The CDR3 coding sequence is TGTGCCAGCAGTTTGATTCAGGGGTACACCGGGGAGCTGTTTTTT.

A few counts support this clonotype. The CDR3 DNA follows: TGCAGTGCTAGGGCGCTAGCGGGGGCCTACGAGCAGTACTTC. Translation: CSARALAGAYEQYF. The rearrangement links TRBV20-1 to TRBJ2-7; 10 bases map to TRBD2. There are 14 residues in the CDR3. The V segment lost 3 bases and the J segment 2 bases; nucleotides outside the gene matches: 4. Per germline, CDR1 DFQATT and CDR2 SNEGSKA (reference sequence).

This chain joins TRBV12-5 and TRBJ2-3, with D possibly being TRBD1 (6 bases). The CDR3 has 13 amino acids. Germline CDR1 and CDR2: LGHNT and FRNRAP. With 6 bases removed from V and 4 bases from J, the gap between germline ends came to 11 bases. CDR3 DNA sequence: TGTGCTAGTGGAGTACAGGGTCCAGATACGCAGTATTTT. This codes for CASGVQGPDTQYF.

V usage is TRBV5-1 and J usage is TRBJ2-3; 9 nucleotides agree with TRBD2. V dropped 0 bases and J dropped 6; count of bases not matched to a gene: 5. The CDR3 extends over 15 amino acids. The germline gives CDR1 SGHRS, CDR2 YFSETQ. CDR3 amino acids: CASSLGGGAPDTQYF. CDR3 sequence (DNA): TGCGCCAGCAGCTTGGGCGGGGGGGCCCCGGATACGCAGTATTTT.